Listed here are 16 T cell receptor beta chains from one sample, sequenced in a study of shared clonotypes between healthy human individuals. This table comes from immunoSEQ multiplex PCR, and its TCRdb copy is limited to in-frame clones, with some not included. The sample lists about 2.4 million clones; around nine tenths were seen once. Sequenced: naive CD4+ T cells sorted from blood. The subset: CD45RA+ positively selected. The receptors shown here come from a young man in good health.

The CDR3 is CASSPGSEQPQHF. As DNA, the CDR3 is TGTGCCAGTAGTCCAGGGTCGGAGCAGCCCCAGCATTTT. The rearrangement uses TRBV19 and TRBJ1-5, with D tentatively TRBD1 (5 bases). Per germline, CDR1 LNHDA and CDR2 SQIVND (reference sequence). CDR3 length: 13 amino acids. Trimming cost V 5 bases and J 7 bases, with 12 bases left between them.

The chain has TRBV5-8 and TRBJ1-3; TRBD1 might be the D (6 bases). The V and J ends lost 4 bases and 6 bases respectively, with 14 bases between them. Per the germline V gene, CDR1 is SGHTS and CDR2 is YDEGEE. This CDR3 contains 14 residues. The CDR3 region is CASSPGDRLNTIYF. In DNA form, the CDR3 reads TGTGCCAGCAGCCCCGGCGACAGGTTAAACACCATATATTTT.

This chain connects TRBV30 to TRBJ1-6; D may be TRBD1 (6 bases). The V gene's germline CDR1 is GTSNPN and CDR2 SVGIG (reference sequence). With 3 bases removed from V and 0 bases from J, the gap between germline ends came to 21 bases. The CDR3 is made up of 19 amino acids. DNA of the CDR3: TGTGCCTGGAGAGTAAGACGACAGGATCCTAGCTCCTATAATTCACCCCTCCACTTT. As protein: CAWRVRRQDPSSYNSPLHF. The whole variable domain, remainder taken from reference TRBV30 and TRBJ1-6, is SQTIHQWPATLVQPVGSPLSLECTVEGTSNPNLYWYRQAAGRGLQLLFYSVGIGQISSEVPQNLSASRPQDRQFILSSKKLLLSDSGFYLCAWRVRRQDPSSYNSPLHFGNGTRLTVT.

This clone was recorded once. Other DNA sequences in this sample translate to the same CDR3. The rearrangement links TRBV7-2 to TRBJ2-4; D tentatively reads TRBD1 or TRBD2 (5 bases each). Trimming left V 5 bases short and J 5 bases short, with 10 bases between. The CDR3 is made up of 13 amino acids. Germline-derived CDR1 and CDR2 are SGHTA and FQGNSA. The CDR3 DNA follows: TGTGCCAGCAGCCTGGGACCTCAAAACATTCAGTACTTC. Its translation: CASSLGPQNIQYF. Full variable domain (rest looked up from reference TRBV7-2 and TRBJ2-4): GAGVSQSPSNKVTEKGKDVELRCDPISGHTALYWYRQSLGQGLEFLIYFQGNSAPDKSGLPSDRFSAERTGGSVSTLTIQRTQQEDSAVYLCASSLGPQNIQYFGAGTRLSVL.

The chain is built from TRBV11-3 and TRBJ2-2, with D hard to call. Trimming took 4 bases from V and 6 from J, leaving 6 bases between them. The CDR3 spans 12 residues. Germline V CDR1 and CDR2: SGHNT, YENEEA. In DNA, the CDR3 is TGTGCCAGCAGCTCACCCCCCGGGGAGCTGTTTTTT. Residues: CASSSPPGELFF.

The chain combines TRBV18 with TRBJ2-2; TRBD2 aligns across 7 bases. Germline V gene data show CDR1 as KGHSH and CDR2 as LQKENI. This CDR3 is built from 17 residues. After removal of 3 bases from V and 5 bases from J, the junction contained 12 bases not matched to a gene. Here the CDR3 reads CASSPNGKLASTGELFF. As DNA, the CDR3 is TGTGCCAGCTCACCCAACGGGAAACTAGCGAGTACCGGGGAGCTGTTTTTT.

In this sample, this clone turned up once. The CDR3 spells CASSGSKARQGAWGYTF. The CDR3 nucleotides are TGTGCCAGCAGTGGCTCCAAAGCCCGACAGGGGGCATGGGGCTACACCTTC. The rearrangement joins TRBV6-4 to TRBJ1-2; 10 bases are shared with TRBD1. Trimming took 4 bases from V and 8 from J; bases not matched to a gene: 16. Germline lookup yields CDR1 MRHNA and CDR2 SNTAGT. The CDR3 has 17 amino acids.

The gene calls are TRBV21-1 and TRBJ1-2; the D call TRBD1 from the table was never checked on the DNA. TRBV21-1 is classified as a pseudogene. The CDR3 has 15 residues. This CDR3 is CASSKNDTGECGYTF. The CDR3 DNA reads TGTGCCAGCAGCAAAAACGATACAGGGGAGTGCGGCTACACCTTC.

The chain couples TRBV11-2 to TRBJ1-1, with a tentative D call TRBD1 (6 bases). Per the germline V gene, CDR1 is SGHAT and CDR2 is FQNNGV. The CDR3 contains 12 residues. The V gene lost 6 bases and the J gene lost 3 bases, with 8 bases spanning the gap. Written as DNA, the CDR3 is TGTGCCAGCAGGGCAGGGGACACTGAAGCTTTCTTT. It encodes CASRAGDTEAFF.

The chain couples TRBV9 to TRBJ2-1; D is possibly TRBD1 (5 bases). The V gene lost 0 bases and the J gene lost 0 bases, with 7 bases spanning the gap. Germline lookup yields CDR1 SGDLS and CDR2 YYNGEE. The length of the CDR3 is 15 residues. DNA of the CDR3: TGTGCCAGCAGCGTAGAAGGGGTCTCCTACAATGAGCAGTTCTTC. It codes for CASSVEGVSYNEQFF.

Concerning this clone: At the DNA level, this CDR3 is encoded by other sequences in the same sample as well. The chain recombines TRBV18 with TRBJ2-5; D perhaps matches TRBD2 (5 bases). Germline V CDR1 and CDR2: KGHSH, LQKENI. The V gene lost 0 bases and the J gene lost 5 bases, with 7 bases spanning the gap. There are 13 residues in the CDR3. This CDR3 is CASSPPPGETQYF. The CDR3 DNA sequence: TGTGCCAGCTCACCACCGCCGGGGGAGACCCAGTACTTC.

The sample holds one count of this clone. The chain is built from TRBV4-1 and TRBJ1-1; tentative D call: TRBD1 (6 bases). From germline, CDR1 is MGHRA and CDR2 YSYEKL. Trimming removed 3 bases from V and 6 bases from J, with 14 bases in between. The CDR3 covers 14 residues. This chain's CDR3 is CASSQSRGRAEAFF. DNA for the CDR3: TGCGCCAGCAGCCAGAGTAGGGGGAGGGCTGAAGCTTTCTTT.

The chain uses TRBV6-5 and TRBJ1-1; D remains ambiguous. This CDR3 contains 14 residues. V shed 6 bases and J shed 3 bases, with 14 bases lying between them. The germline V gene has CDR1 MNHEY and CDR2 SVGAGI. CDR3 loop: CASSPNDAYTEAFF. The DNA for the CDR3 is TGTGCCAGCAGCCCTAACGATGCGTACACTGAAGCTTTCTTT.

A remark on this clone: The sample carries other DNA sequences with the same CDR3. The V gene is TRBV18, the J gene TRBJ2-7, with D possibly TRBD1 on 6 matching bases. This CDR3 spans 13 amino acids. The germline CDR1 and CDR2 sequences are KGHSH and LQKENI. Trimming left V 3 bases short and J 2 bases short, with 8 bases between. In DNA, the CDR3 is TGTGCCAGCTCACCGGGGACACCCTACGAGCAGTACTTC. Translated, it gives CASSPGTPYEQYF.

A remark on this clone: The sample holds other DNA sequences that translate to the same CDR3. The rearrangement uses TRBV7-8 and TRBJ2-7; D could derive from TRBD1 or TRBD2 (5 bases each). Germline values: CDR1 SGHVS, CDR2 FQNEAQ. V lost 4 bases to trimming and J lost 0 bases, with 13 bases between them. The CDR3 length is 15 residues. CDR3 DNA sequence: TGTGCCAGCAGCTCAGCCGGGACGGGCTCCTACGAGCAGTACTTC. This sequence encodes CASSSAGTGSYEQYF.

The DNA for the CDR3 is TGTGCCAGCAGCTTCGCGACAGGGGGTACAGATACGCAGTATTTT. It codes for CASSFATGGTDTQYF. The rearrangement links TRBV7-9 to TRBJ2-3; 9 bases are a match to TRBD1. CDR3 length: 15 amino acids. With V trimmed by 3 bases and J by 3 bases, 4 bases remained unmatched. Looked up from germline, CDR1 is SEHNR and CDR2 is FQNEAQ (reference sequence).